This T cell receptor (beta chain) is from a study of blood T cell repertoires in COVID-19. Per germline, CDR1 SNHLY and CDR2 FYNNEI. V gave up 6 bases and J gave up 2 bases, with 15 bases separating them. This CDR3 comprises 15 residues. Here immunoSEQ multiplex PCR was the method, and the copy in TCRdb shows in-frame clones only, minus some. Found here are over 250,000 clones, more than 90% of them singletons; the top ten hold around 2.5%. The TCR comes from a man between 60 and 75 years old who had recovered from COVID-19. The V call is TRBV2, the J call TRBJ2-3, with D tentatively TRBD2 (5 bases). The sample was PBMCs or T cells enriched from blood (not recorded which). The CDR3 loop reads CASRGGLRYTDTQYF. Here the CDR3 DNA reads TGTGCCAGCAGAGGAGGACTCCGTTACACAGATACGCAGTATTTT.